The 28 T cell receptor beta chains below were found in one sample sequenced in a study of shared clonotypes between healthy human individuals. Libraries were prepared by immunoSEQ multiplex PCR; TCRdb keeps only in-frame clonotypes and omits some of them. The sample shows 850,000 to 1,100,000 clones, 60% to 85% of them seen only once. Sequencing was performed on memory CD4+ T cells from PBMCs. Sample subset: CD45RA-negative fraction. Receptor source: a man aged 18 to 29 in good health. Some clones in this sample may be carry-over from other donors' samples.

J is TRBJ2-3 and V is TRBV5-4; D remains unclear. The CDR3 spans 14 residues. Trimming pared 4 bases from V and 0 bases from J, leaving 9 bases between. Germline values: CDR1 SGHNT, CDR2 YYREEE (reference sequence). CDR3 in DNA: TGTGCCAGCAGCCTTGCCCGGAGCACAGATACGCAGTATTTT. Amino acids: CASSLARSTDTQYF.

This chain connects TRBV6-5 to TRBJ1-1, with no clear D. Per germline, CDR1 MNHEY and CDR2 SVGAGI. The CDR3 is 13 amino acids. V lost 5 bases to trimming and J lost 4 bases, with 11 bases between them. In DNA, the CDR3 is TGTGCCAGCAGTCCTGACTACACCACTGAAGCTTTCTTT. Amino acids: CASSPDYTTEAFF.

The chain employs TRBV5-5 and TRBJ2-5, with 8 nucleotides matching TRBD1. The CDR3 has 15 residues. V lost 0 bases to trimming and J lost 3 bases; unmatched junction nucleotides: 4. Per germline, CDR1 SGHKS and CDR2 YYEKEE (reference sequence). The CDR3 sequence is CASSLEAGGEETQYF. The CDR3 DNA follows: TGTGCCAGCAGCTTGGAGGCAGGGGGCGAAGAGACCCAGTACTTC.

There are a few counts of this clone. The chain combines TRBV18 with TRBJ1-1; TRBD1 matches 7 bases. The CDR3 is made up of 13 amino acids. The junction had 3 bases not matched to a gene; V was cut back by 4 bases and J by 4 bases. Germline V gene data show CDR1 as KGHSH and CDR2 as LQKENI. The CDR3 DNA reads TGTGCCAGCTCACAGGGGGCCGCCACTGAAGCTTTCTTT. Translating it yields CASSQGAATEAFF.

The V and J genes are TRBV5-1 and TRBJ2-1; D may be TRBD2 (6 bases). V lost 0 bases to trimming and J lost 8 bases, with 18 bases between them. Germline values: CDR1 SGHRS, CDR2 YFSETQ. The length of the CDR3 is 16 residues. The CDR3 sequence is CASSLAPGVGSDEQFF. In DNA, the CDR3 is TGCGCCAGCAGCTTGGCTCCGGGTGTCGGGAGCGATGAGCAGTTCTTC. Supplemented by reference TRBV5-1 and TRBJ2-1, the full variable domain reads KAGVTQTPRYLIKTRGQQVTLSCSPISGHRSVSWYQQTPGQGLQFLFEYFSETQRNKGNFPGRFSGRQFSNSRSEMNVSTLELGDSALYLCASSLAPGVGSDEQFFGPGTRLTVL.

The chain joins TRBV7-3 to TRBJ2-2; tentatively, D is TRBD2 (6 bases). The CDR3 runs to 14 residues. Germline V gives CDR1 SGHTA, CDR2 FQGTGA. Trimming shortened V by 7 bases and J by 5 bases, and 14 bases separated the two germline ends. CDR3 amino acids: CASKPGLITGELFF. Here the CDR3 DNA reads TGTGCCAGCAAGCCGGGACTCATAACCGGGGAGCTGTTTTTT.

The gene calls are TRBV5-1 and TRBJ2-5; D possibly corresponds to TRBD1 (6 bases). Germline V gene lookup returns CDR1 SGHRS and CDR2 YFSETQ. V lost 0 bases and J lost 2, with 11 bases in between. The CDR3 is 15 amino acids. CDR3 sequence (DNA): TGCGCCAGCAGCTTGGGCGGACAGCCACAAGAGACCCAGTACTTC. Its translation is CASSLGGQPQETQYF.

The chain employs TRBV18 and TRBJ2-1; 8 positions agree with TRBD1. The CDR3 has 16 amino acids. V dropped 1 base and J dropped 6; count of bases not matched to a gene: 8. Germline assignment: CDR1 KGHSH and CDR2 LQKENI. Here the CDR3 reads CASSPHAQGVINEQFF. CDR3 bases: TGTGCCAGCTCACCACACGCACAGGGGGTTATCAATGAGCAGTTCTTC.

This clone was seen only once. The chain employs TRBV7-2 and TRBJ2-4; unclear D gene. This CDR3 contains 14 residues. Germline V gives CDR1 SGHTA, CDR2 FQGNSA. Trimming took 5 bases from V and 8 from J, leaving 16 bases between them. The CDR3 region has the DNA TGTGCCAGCAGCCCGTACTCCCGGACGGACATTCAGTACTTC. It yields the protein CASSPYSRTDIQYF.

J is TRBJ1-5 and V is TRBV30, with TRBD1 identical over 8 bases. V shed 2 bases, J shed 7 bases, and the junction held 10 bases outside the gene matches. The CDR3 is 15 amino acids. CDR1 and CDR2 (germline): GTSNPN, SVGIG (reference sequence). CDR3 bases: TGTGCCTGGAGTAAGGACAGGGTAGGGGGGCAGCCCCAGCATTTT. The encoded protein is CAWSKDRVGGQPQHF.

This chain links TRBV18 with TRBJ1-1; D remains unclear. The CDR3 covers 13 residues. Trimming took 4 bases from V and 3 from J, leaving 9 bases between them. Germline V gene lookup returns CDR1 KGHSH and CDR2 LQKENI. DNA for the CDR3: TGTGCCAGCTCACGGGGAGAGGACACTGAAGCTTTCTTT. Translated, it gives CASSRGEDTEAFF. Full variable domain (rest looked up from reference TRBV18 and TRBJ1-1): NAGVMQNPRHLVRRRGQEARLRCSPMKGHSHVYWYRQLPEEGLKFMVYLQKENIIDESGMPKERFSAEFPKEGPSILRIQQVVRGDSAAYFCASSRGEDTEAFFGQGTRLTVV.

This clone has more than one count but fewer than ten. The rearrangement joins TRBV28 to TRBJ2-7, with D unclear. V dropped 4 bases and J dropped 0 bases, with 4 bases sitting between them. Germline V gives CDR1 MDHEN, CDR2 SYDVKM. The CDR3 covers 12 residues. CDR3: CASSSHSYEQYF. DNA of the CDR3: TGTGCCAGCAGTTCACACTCCTACGAGCAGTACTTC.

The chain has TRBV7-2 and TRBJ2-7, with D perhaps TRBD2 (7 bases). Trimming removed 5 bases at V and 2 bases at J, with 16 bases between. Germline CDR1 SGHTA, CDR2 FQGNSA. The CDR3 totals 15 residues. CDR3 coding DNA: TGTGCCAGCAGCCCCCTAGGGGGGGCCCCCTACGAGCAGTACTTC. It specifies CASSPLGGAPYEQYF.

The chain has TRBV5-1 and TRBJ2-2; 9 nucleotides align to TRBD1. CDR3 length: 15 residues. V dropped 4 bases and J dropped 2; count of bases not matched to a gene: 3. Germline V gene data show CDR1 as SGHRS and CDR2 as YFSETQ. CDR3 sequence (DNA): TGCGCCAGCAGCAGGGGACAGGGAAACACCGGGGAGCTGTTTTTT. Its protein is CASSRGQGNTGELFF.

This clone has just a few counts. Other nucleotide sequences from this sample produce the same CDR3. The chain joins TRBV5-1 to TRBJ1-4; D is undetermined. This CDR3 contains 13 residues. V lost 0 bases to trimming and J lost 2 bases, with 2 bases between them. Germline CDR1 reads SGHRS; CDR2 reads YFSETQ. This chain's CDR3 is CASSLGTNEKLFF. As DNA, the CDR3 is TGCGCCAGCAGCTTGGGCACTAATGAAAAACTGTTTTTT.

V is TRBV4-1 and J is TRBJ1-6; weak D call: TRBD1 (5 bases). There are 15 residues in the CDR3. The V gene's germline CDR1 is MGHRA and CDR2 YSYEKL. Deletions cut 1 base from V and 9 bases from J, with 13 bases between. CDR3 sequence: CASSQVGRAGSPLHF. CDR3 DNA: TGCGCCAGCAGCCAAGTTGGCAGGGCGGGTTCACCCCTCCACTTT.

The chain uses TRBV9 and TRBJ2-1; 11 bases agree with TRBD2. The CDR3 consists of 15 residues. V lost 4 bases and J lost 9; bases outside the gene matches: 9. Germline assignment: CDR1 SGDLS and CDR2 YYNGEE. CDR3 nucleotide sequence: TGTGCCAGCAGCTCACTAGCGGGAGCTTCGAGTGAGCAGTTCTTC. As protein: CASSSLAGASSEQFF.

The chain carries TRBV4-1 and TRBJ2-7; D uncertain. Germline CDR1 reads MGHRA; CDR2 reads YSYEKL. The CDR3 consists of 14 residues. With 1 base removed from V and 3 bases from J, the gap between germline ends came to 10 bases. CDR3: CASSQAEVSYEQYF. The CDR3 DNA reads as TGCGCCAGCAGCCAAGCCGAGGTAAGCTACGAGCAGTACTTC.

This rearrangement joins TRBV30 to TRBJ2-4; TRBD1 matches at 8 bases. V was pared by 0 bases and J by 1 base, with 8 bases of the junction left unmatched. The CDR3 totals 17 residues. CDR1 GTSNPN and CDR2 SVGIG come from the germline V gene (reference sequence). The CDR3 DNA sequence: TGTGCCTGGAGTGTAAAGTTCTACAGGGGGGCCAAAAACATTCAGTACTTC. Translated: CAWSVKFYRGAKNIQYF.

The V and J genes are TRBV28 and TRBJ1-2, with D possibly matching TRBD1 (5 bases). CDR3 length equals 15 residues. The germline V and J ends were trimmed by 2 bases and 5 bases, with 15 bases remaining between them. Germline lookup yields CDR1 MDHEN and CDR2 SYDVKM. CDR3: CASSLGTSGRYGYTF. CDR3 sequence (DNA): TGTGCCAGCAGTTTAGGGACGTCGGGGAGGTATGGCTACACCTTC.

V and J are TRBV7-2 and TRBJ2-7; D is unclear. The V and J ends lost 5 bases and 5 bases respectively, with 10 bases between them. CDR1 SGHTA and CDR2 FQGNSA come from the germline V gene. The CDR3 covers 12 residues. In DNA, the CDR3 is TGTGCCAGCAGCCCCTACCGGGACGAGCAGTACTTC. Amino acid sequence: CASSPYRDEQYF.

The CDR3 loop reads CASSPRTGGHQPQHF. The CDR3 DNA is TGTGCCAGTAGTCCCCGGACAGGGGGCCATCAGCCCCAGCATTTT. V gene TRBV19 combines with J gene TRBJ1-5; TRBD1 matches at 11 bases. The germline V gene has CDR1 LNHDA and CDR2 SQIVND (reference sequence). The CDR3 spans 15 residues. The V and J ends lost 5 bases and 5 bases, in that order; junction bases with no gene match: 5.

This clone was found once. V gene TRBV14 combines with J gene TRBJ1-1; D is undetermined. CDR1 is SGHDN, CDR2 FVKESK, per germline. The CDR3 is made up of 15 amino acids. The germline V and J ends were trimmed by 0 bases and 1 base, with 9 bases remaining between them. CDR3 residues: CASSQDASGNTEAFF. The CDR3 DNA is TGTGCCAGCAGCCAAGATGCCAGTGGGAACACTGAAGCTTTCTTT.

V and J are TRBV11-3 and TRBJ1-5; D possibly corresponds to TRBD1 (5 bases). CDR3 length equals 14 residues. Germline lookup yields CDR1 SGHNT and CDR2 YENEEA. V shed 5 bases and J shed 4 bases, with 12 bases lying between them. The CDR3 bases are TGTGCCAGCAGCATACGACAGAAAAATCAGCCCCAGCATTTT. Amino acids: CASSIRQKNQPQHF.

Notes on this clone: Sequence at one end of the junction differs from germline and may be a read error. The V and J genes are TRBV15 and TRBJ2-3; 9 bases agree with TRBD1. The CDR3 is 13 amino acids. Germline V gives CDR1 LNHNV, CDR2 YYDKDF (reference sequence). The CDR3 loop is CASSGQGPDTQYF. CDR3 DNA: TGTGCCTCCAGTGGACAGGGGCCAGATACGCAGTATTTT.

As for this clone: Other DNA variants within this sample encode the same CDR3. J is TRBJ2-3 and V is TRBV5-1; D unclear. V lost 1 base to trimming and J lost 0 bases, with 9 bases between them. CDR1 and CDR2 from the germline V gene are SGHRS and YFSETQ. CDR3 length: 15 amino acids. CDR3 sequence: CASSLYSSSTDTQYF. CDR3 in DNA: TGCGCCAGCAGCTTGTACTCCTCTAGCACAGATACGCAGTATTTT. The whole variable domain, filled in from reference TRBV5-1 and TRBJ2-3, reads KAGVTQTPRYLIKTRGQQVTLSCSPISGHRSVSWYQQTPGQGLQFLFEYFSETQRNKGNFPGRFSGRQFSNSRSEMNVSTLELGDSALYLCASSLYSSSTDTQYFGPGTRLTVL.

This clone was detected a few times. V gene TRBV5-1 combines with J gene TRBJ2-2; D is perhaps TRBD1 or TRBD2 (6 bases each). With 0 bases removed from V and 5 bases from J, the gap between germline ends came to 14 bases. The CDR3 length is 16 residues. Germline-derived CDR1 and CDR2 are SGHRS and YFSETQ. CDR3 DNA sequence: TGCGCCAGCAGCTTGGATTCCAGGGGAGGTACCGGGGAGCTGTTTTTT. This codes for CASSLDSRGGTGELFF.

The chain links TRBV6-5 to TRBJ1-4; possibly TRBD1 for D (5 bases). Trimming removed 3 bases at V and 15 bases at J, with 23 bases between. The length of the CDR3 is 15 residues. Looked up from germline, CDR1 is MNHEY and CDR2 is SVGAGI. The CDR3 DNA reads TGTGCCAGCAGTTATGAAGGGACTGGCCAAGGGATTTTGTTTTTT. As protein: CASSYEGTGQGILFF.